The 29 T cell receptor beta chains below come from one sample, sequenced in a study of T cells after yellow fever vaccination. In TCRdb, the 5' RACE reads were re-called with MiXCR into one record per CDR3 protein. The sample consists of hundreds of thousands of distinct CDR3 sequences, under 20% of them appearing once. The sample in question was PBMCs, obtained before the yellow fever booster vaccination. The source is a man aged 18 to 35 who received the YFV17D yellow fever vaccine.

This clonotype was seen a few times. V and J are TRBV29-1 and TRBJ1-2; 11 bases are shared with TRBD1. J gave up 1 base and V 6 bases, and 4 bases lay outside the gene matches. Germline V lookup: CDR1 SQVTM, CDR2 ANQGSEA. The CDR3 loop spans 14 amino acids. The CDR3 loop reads CSVSGTGGNYGYTF. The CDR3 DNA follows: TGCAGCGTCTCCGGGACAGGGGGTAACTATGGCTACACCTTC.

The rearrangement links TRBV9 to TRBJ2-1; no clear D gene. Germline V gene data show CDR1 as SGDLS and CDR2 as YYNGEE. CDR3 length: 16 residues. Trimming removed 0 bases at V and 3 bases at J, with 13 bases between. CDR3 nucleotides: TGTGCCAGCAGCGTAGTAGGCTACTATGACTACAATGAGCAGTTCTTC. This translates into CASSVVGYYDYNEQFF.

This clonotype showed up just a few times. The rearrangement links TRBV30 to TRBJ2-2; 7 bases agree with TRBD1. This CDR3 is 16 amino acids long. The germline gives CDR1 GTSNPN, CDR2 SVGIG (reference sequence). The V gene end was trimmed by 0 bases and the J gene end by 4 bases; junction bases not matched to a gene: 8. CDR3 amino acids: CAWSVLRGRGTGELFF. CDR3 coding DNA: TGTGCCTGGAGTGTACTGAGGGGGCGCGGCACCGGGGAGCTGTTTTTT.

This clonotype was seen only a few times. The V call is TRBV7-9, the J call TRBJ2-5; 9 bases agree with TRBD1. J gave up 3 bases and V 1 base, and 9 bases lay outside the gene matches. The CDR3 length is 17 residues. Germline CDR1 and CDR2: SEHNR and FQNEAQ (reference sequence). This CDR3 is CASSLGTGTGTEETQYF. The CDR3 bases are TGTGCCAGCAGCTTAGGGACCGGGACAGGGACGGAAGAGACCCAGTACTTC.

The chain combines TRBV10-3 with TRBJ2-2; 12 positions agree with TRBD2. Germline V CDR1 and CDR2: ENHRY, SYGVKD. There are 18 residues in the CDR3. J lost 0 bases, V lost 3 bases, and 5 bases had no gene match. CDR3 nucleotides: TGTGCCATCAGTGACCCCACTAGCGGGGGGCCGAACACCGGGGAGCTGTTTTTT. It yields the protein CAISDPTSGGPNTGELFF.

In DNA form, the CDR3 reads TGTGCCAGCAGACTAGCGACAGGGTTGGAGACCCAGTACTTC. Translating it yields CASRLATGLETQYF. This chain joins TRBV12-3 or TRBV12-4 and TRBJ2-5; TRBD1 or TRBD2 may be the D gene (7 bases each). This CDR3 region has 14 residues. Trimming removed 6 bases from V and 5 bases from J, with 16 bases in between.

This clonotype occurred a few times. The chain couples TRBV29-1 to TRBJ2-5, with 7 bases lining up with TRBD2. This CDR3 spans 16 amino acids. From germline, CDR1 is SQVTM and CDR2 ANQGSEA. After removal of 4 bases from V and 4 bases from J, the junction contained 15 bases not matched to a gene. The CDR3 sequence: CSVGEMRGNFRETQYF. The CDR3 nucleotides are TGCAGCGTTGGGGAGATGCGGGGGAACTTTCGAGAGACCCAGTACTTC.

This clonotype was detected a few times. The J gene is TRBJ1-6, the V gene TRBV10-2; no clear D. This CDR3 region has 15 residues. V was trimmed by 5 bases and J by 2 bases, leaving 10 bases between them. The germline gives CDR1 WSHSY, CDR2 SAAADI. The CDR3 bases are TGCGCCAGCAGTACAGCAGAACCCTATAATTCACCCCTCCACTTT. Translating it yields CASSTAEPYNSPLHF.

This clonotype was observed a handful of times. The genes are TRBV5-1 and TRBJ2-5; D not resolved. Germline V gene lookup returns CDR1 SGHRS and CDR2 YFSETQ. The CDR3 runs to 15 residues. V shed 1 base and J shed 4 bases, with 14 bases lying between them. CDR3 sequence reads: CASSLSVNSGETQYF. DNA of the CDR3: TGCGCCAGCAGCTTGTCTGTGAACAGTGGAGAGACCCAGTACTTC.

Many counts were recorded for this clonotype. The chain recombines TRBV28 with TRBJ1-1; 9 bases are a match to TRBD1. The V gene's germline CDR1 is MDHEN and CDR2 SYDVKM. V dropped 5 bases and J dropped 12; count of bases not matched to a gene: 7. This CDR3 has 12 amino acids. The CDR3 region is CASSGPGTGSFF. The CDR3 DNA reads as TGTGCCAGCAGTGGACCCGGGACAGGGTCTTTCTTT.

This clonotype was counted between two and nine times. The chain's CDR3 is CASSQEGLPSTDTQYF. The CDR3 DNA is TGTGCCAGCAGCCAAGAAGGACTTCCTAGCACAGATACGCAGTATTTT. This sequence joins TRBV4-2 and TRBJ2-3, with a tentative D call TRBD2 (5 bases). Trimming removed 0 bases from V and 0 bases from J, with 10 bases in between. The CDR3 is 16 amino acids. Germline V gene lookup returns CDR1 LGHNA and CDR2 YNFKEQ.

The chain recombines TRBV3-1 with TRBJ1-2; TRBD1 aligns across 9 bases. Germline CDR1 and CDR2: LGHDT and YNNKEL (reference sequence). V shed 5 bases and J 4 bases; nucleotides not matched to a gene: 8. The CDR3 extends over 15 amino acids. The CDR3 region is CASSSTDRGAYGYTF. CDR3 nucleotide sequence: TGTGCCAGCAGCTCAACGGACAGGGGTGCCTATGGCTACACCTTC.

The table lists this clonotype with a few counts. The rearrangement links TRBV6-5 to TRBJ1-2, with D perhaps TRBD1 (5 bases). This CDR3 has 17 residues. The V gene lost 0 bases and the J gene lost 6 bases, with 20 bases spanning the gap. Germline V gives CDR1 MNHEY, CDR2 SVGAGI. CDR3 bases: TGTGCCAGCAGTTACTCGACATCCGGGCAGGGCCATGATGGCTACACCTTC. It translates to CASSYSTSGQGHDGYTF.

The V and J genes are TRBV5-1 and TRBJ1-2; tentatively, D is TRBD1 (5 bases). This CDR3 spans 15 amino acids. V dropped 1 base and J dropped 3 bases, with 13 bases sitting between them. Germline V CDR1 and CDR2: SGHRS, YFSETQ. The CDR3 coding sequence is TGCGCCAGCAGCTTGTACGGGGCGTCGGACTATGGCTACACCTTC. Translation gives CASSLYGASDYGYTF.

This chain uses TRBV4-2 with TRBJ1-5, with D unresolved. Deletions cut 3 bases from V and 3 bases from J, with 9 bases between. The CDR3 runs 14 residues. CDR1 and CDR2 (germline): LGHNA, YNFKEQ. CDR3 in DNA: TGTGCCAGCAGCCAGGGAGGTGTCAATCAGCCCCAGCATTTT. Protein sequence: CASSQGGVNQPQHF.

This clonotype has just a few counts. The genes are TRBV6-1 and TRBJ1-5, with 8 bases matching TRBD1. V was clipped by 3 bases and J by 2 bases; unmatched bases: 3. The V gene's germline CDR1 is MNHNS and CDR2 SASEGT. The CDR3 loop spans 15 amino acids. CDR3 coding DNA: TGTGCCAGCAGTGACCAGGGGGCTGGCAATCAGCCCCAGCATTTT. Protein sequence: CASSDQGAGNQPQHF.

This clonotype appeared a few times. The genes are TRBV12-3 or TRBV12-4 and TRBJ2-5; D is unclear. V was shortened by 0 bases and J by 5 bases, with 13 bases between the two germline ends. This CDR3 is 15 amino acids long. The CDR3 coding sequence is TGTGCCAGCAGTTTAGCGCCCGGGTATGGGGAGACCCAGTACTTC. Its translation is CASSLAPGYGETQYF.

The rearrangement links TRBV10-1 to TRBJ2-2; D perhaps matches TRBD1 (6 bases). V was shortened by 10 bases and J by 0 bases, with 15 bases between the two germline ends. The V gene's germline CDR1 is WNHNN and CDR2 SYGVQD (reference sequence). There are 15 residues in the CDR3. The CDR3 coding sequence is TGCGCCACCCCCGGGCAGGGGACGAACACCGGGGAGCTGTTTTTT. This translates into CATPGQGTNTGELFF.

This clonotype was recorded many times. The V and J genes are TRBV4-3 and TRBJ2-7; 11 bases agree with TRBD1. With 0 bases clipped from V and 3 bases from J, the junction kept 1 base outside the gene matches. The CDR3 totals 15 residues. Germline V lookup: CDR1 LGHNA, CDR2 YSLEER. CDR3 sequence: CASSQEGTGGYEQYF. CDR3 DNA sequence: TGCGCCAGCAGCCAAGAGGGGACAGGGGGCTACGAGCAGTACTTC.

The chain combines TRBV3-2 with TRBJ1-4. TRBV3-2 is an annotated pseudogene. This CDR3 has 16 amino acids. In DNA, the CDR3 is TGTGCCAGCAGCCAAGATCGGGATGGGAAGGCGGAAAAACTGTTTTTT. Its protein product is CASSQDRDGKAEKLFF.

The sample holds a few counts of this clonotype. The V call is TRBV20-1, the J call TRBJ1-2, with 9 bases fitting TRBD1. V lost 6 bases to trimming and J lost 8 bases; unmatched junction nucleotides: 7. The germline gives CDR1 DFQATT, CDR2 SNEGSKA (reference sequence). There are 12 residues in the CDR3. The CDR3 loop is CSARTGGRGYTF. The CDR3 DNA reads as TGCAGTGCGAGAACAGGGGGCAGGGGCTACACCTTC.

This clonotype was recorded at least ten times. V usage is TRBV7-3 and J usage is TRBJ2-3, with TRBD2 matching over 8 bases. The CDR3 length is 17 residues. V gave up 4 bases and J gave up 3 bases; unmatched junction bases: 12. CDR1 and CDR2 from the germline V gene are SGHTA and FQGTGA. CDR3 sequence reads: CASSSIGGGGATDTQYF. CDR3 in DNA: TGTGCCAGCAGCTCGATCGGGGGGGGCGGAGCGACAGATACGCAGTATTTT.

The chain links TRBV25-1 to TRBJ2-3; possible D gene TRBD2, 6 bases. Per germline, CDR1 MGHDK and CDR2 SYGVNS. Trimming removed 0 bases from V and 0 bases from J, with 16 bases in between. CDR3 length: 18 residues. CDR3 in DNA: TGTGCCAGCAGTGAATATGTGGAAGGCGGGGTCAGCACAGATACGCAGTATTTT. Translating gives CASSEYVEGGVSTDTQYF.

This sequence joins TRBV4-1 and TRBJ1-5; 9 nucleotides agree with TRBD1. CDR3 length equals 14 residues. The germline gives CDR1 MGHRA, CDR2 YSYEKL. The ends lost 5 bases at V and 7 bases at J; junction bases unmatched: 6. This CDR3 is CASSLTGGLQPQHF. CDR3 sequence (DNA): TGCGCCAGCAGCTTGACAGGGGGACTCCAGCCCCAGCATTTT.

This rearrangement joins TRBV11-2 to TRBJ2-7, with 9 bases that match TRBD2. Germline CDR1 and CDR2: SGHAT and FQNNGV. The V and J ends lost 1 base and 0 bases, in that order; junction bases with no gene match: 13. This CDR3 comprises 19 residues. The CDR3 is CASSLVTLSERGASYEQYV. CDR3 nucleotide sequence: TGTGCCAGCAGCTTAGTAACCCTGTCGGAGCGGGGGGCCTCCTACGAGCAGTACGTC.

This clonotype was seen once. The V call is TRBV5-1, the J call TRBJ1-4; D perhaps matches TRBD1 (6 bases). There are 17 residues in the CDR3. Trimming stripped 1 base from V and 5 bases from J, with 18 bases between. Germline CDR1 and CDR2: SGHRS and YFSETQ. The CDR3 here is CASSLLGLVGGNEKLFF. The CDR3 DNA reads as TGCGCCAGCAGCTTGCTCGGCCTGGTAGGGGGAAATGAAAAACTGTTTTTT.

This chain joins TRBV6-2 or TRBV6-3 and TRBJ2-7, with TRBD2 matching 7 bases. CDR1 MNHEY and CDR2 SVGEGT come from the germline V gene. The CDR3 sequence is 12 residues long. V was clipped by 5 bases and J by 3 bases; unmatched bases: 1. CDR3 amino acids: CASSGGGYEQYV. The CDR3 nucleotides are TGTGCCAGCAGTGGCGGGGGCTACGAGCAGTACGTC.

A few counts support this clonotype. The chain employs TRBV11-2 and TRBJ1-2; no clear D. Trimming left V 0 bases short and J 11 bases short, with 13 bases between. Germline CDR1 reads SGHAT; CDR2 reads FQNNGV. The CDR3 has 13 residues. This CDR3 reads CASSLDLKREYTF. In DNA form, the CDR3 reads TGTGCCAGCAGCTTAGATCTAAAAAGGGAATACACCTTC.

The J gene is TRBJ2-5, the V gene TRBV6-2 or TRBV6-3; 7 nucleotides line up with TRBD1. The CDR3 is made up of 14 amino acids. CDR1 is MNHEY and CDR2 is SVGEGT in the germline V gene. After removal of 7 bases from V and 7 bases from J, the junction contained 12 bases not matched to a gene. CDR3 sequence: CASTRGTARLTQYF. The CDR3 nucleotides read TGTGCCAGCACCAGAGGGACAGCAAGATTGACCCAGTACTTC.